The T cell receptor (beta chain) described here comes from a study of vaccination effects on CD4 cells after COVID-19. Before sequencing took place, the ViraFEST assay used viral peptide pools to expand antigen-specific CD4+ T cells. Isolation of CD4+ T cells took place after about nine days of culture. It was two doses of either the BNT162b2 or mRNA-1273 vaccine that participants received. In culture with roughly 10 IU/ml IL-2 and about 9.7 ug/ml peptides, PBMC were grown at two million per well. V lost 2 bases, J lost 5 bases, and 12 bases lay in between. The germline V gene encodes CDR1 MDHEN and CDR2 SYDVKM. The CDR3 sequence is 14 residues long. Clones were sequenced by immunoSEQ multiplex PCR, and TCRdb holds only the in-frame ones, with some missing. Of approximately 61,000 clones listed, around 73% are singletons. This clone has a handful of counts. The target antigen is unknown.

Here the sequenced sample was CD4+ T cells from PBMCs cultured with HCoV-229E spike peptides, taken after COVID-19 vaccination. The V call is TRBV28, the J call TRBJ1-1; D is ambiguous. This TCR was recovered from a human donor who received a COVID-19 vaccine. CDR3 DNA: TGTGCCAGCAGTTTACACATCACAAGGACTGAAGCTTTCTTT. It codes for CASSLHITRTEAFF. Together with reference TRBV28 and TRBJ1-1, the CDR3 gives the full variable domain: DVKVTQSSRYLVKRTGEKVFLECVQDMDHENMFWYRQDPGLGLRLIYFSYDVKMKEKGDIPEGYSVSREKKERFSLILESASTNQTSMYLCASSLHITRTEAFFGQGTRLTVV.